This is a list of T cell receptor beta chains from one sample in a study of blood T cells in healthy people across ages. TCRdb reprocessed the 5' RACE reads with MiXCR, giving one entry per CDR3 protein. The sample contains about 1 million distinct CDR3 sequences, around 45% of which appear only once. The sequenced material came from blood. These receptors were obtained from a woman in her sixties or seventies in good health. CDR3s include the opening cysteine and the closing phenylalanine or tryptophan. The D gene is left open where the match is weak. A clone size is listed for some rows: how often the clone was seen (once, few, many), or a class if it is expanded.

v_call	j_call	d_call	clone_size	cdr3_aa	cdr3_nt
TRBV20-1	TRBJ2-5	NA	many	CSASGGRETQYF	TGCAGTGCTAGTGGTGGTAGGGAGACCCAGTACTTC
TRBV3-1	TRBJ1-2	TRBD1	NA	CASSQGAGTAYGYTF	TGTGCCAGCAGCCAGGGCGCCGGGACAGCCTATGGCTACACCTTC
TRBV6-5	TRBJ1-5	TRBD1	few	CASGRQGVGQPQHF	TGTGCCAGCGGACGACAGGGGGTTGGTCAGCCCCAGCATTTT
TRBV29-1	TRBJ1-3	NA	NA	CSANTVSPSGNTIYF	TGCAGCGCCAACACAGTCTCGCCCTCTGGAAACACCATATATTTT
TRBV20-1	TRBJ1-4	TRBD1	NA	CSAPGTGDEKLFF	TGCAGTGCTCCCGGGACAGGGGATGAAAAACTGTTTTTT
TRBV20-1	TRBJ2-5	NA	NA	CSARGLVGEWEQYF	TGCAGTGCTAGAGGCCTAGTGGGAGAATGGGAGCAGTACTTC
TRBV20-1	TRBJ2-1	TRBD2	NA	CSARALTSSYNEQFF	TGCAGTGCTAGAGCCCTGACTAGCTCCTATAATGAGCAGTTCTTC
TRBV7-9	TRBJ2-1	NA	NA	CASSLMWGDSYNEQFF	TGTGCCAGCAGCTTAATGTGGGGGGATTCCTACAATGAGCAGTTCTTC
TRBV7-9	TRBJ1-5	NA	NA	CASSLSTGFSLVSQPQHF	TGTGCCAGCAGCTTATCGACGGGGTTCTCCCTGGTGAGTCAGCCCCAGCATTTT
TRBV20-1	TRBJ2-3	NA	once	CSALKRASRTDTQYF	TGCAGTGCTCTAAAGCGGGCGAGCCGCACAGATACGCAGTATTTT
TRBV6-5	TRBJ2-5	NA	many	CASSYSGILKETQYF	TGTGCCAGCAGTTACTCGGGGATATTAAAGGAGACCCAGTACTTC
TRBV9	TRBJ1-1	NA	NA	CASSVDEGTNTEAFF	TGTGCCAGCAGCGTAGACGAGGGGACGAACACTGAAGCTTTCTTT
TRBV27	TRBJ2-4	NA	NA	CASSASAKNIQYF	TGTGCCAGCAGTGCGAGTGCCAAAAACATTCAGTACTTC
TRBV5-1	TRBJ2-1	TRBD1	NA	CASSLGDRGDYNEQFF	TGCGCCAGCAGCTTGGGCGACAGGGGTGACTACAATGAGCAGTTCTTC
TRBV20-1	TRBJ2-7	NA	few	CSAREGQAGPYEQYF	TGCAGTGCTAGGGAGGGGCAAGCGGGCCCCTACGAGCAGTACTTC
TRBV6-5	TRBJ2-1	TRBD1	NA	CASSSGTVEQFF	TGTGCCAGCAGTTCCGGGACAGTTGAGCAGTTCTTC
TRBV15	TRBJ1-2	NA	NA	CATSRDRAPRDGYTF	TGTGCCACCAGCAGAGATAGGGCTCCCAGGGATGGCTACACCTTC
TRBV6-5	TRBJ1-1	TRBD1	NA	CASSSVVGTGVMHTEAFF	TGTGCCAGCAGTTCCGTCGTCGGGACAGGGGTGATGCACACTGAAGCTTTCTTT
TRBV27	TRBJ2-3	NA	many	CASSLGAGTDTQYF	TGTGCCAGCAGCTTAGGTGCGGGAACAGATACGCAGTATTTT
TRBV11-2	TRBJ2-7	TRBD2	few	CASSSWGRASYEQYF	TGTGCCAGCAGCTCTTGGGGGAGGGCCTCCTACGAGCAGTACTTC
TRBV7-2	TRBJ1-2	TRBD1	few	CASSFTGTANYGYTF	TGTGCCAGCAGCTTTACCGGGACAGCGAACTATGGCTACACCTTC
TRBV6-4	TRBJ2-1	NA	few	CASSVGQGIYNEQFF	TGTGCCAGCAGTGTAGGGCAGGGCATATACAATGAGCAGTTCTTC
TRBV12-3/TRBV12-4	TRBJ2-1	TRBD2	NA	CASSQTGLAGVYEQFF	TGTGCCAGCAGTCAAACCGGACTAGCGGGAGTCTATGAGCAGTTCTTC
TRBV20-1	TRBJ2-7	NA	few	CSARGLTYEQYF	TGCAGTGCTAGAGGGTTAACCTACGAGCAGTACTTC
TRBV27	TRBJ2-7	NA	NA	CASSLVRSDSYEQYF	TGTGCCAGCAGTTTAGTTCGATCCGACTCCTACGAGCAGTACTTC
TRBV5-1	TRBJ2-1	TRBD2	NA	CASSIGTSGTYNEQFF	TGCGCCAGCAGCATTGGGACTAGCGGGACCTACAATGAGCAGTTCTTC
TRBV7-2	TRBJ2-1	NA	many	CASSLVGGASYNEQFF	TGTGCCAGCAGCTTAGTGGGTGGAGCTTCCTACAATGAGCAGTTCTTC
TRBV2	TRBJ2-1	TRBD2	NA	CASSESGTSGFFEQFF	TGTGCCAGCAGTGAGTCCGGGACTAGCGGGTTCTTTGAGCAGTTCTTC
TRBV6-1	TRBJ2-7	TRBD1	few	CASSPTWDRGSEQYF	TGTGCCAGCAGTCCTACTTGGGACAGGGGATCCGAGCAGTACTTC
TRBV27	TRBJ2-7	NA	NA	CASSHKGGPSYSYEQYF	TGTGCCAGCAGTCACAAAGGGGGGCCCTCATACTCCTACGAGCAGTACTTC
TRBV5-1	TRBJ1-1	TRBD1	few	CASSLQGTVNTEAFF	TGCGCCAGCAGCTTACAGGGGACGGTGAACACTGAAGCTTTCTTT
TRBV20-1	TRBJ2-1	NA	once	CSASRRVSYNEQFF	TGCAGTGCTAGTCGACGGGTTTCCTACAATGAGCAGTTCTTC
TRBV7-9	TRBJ1-1	NA	NA	CASSLRQSNTEAFF	TGTGCCAGCAGCTTACGACAGTCAAACACTGAAGCTTTCTTT
TRBV2	TRBJ2-3	NA	few	CASSEALYTDTQYF	TGTGCCAGCAGTGAAGCGCTTTATACAGATACGCAGTATTTT
TRBV12-3/TRBV12-4	TRBJ2-5	NA	NA	CTSSLGAKETQYF	TGTACCAGCAGTTTAGGGGCGAAAGAGACCCAGTACTTC
TRBV20-1	TRBJ2-5	TRBD2	few	CSARVPSGSEQETQYF	TGCAGTGCTAGAGTTCCTAGCGGGAGCGAACAAGAGACCCAGTACTTC
TRBV10-3	TRBJ2-7	NA	few	CAIRPTGDSYEQYF	TGTGCCATCAGGCCGACAGGAGACTCCTACGAGCAGTACTTC
TRBV4-1	TRBJ2-7	TRBD2	once	CACSHFVGGGSVYEQYF	TGCGCCTGCAGCCACTTCGTCGGCGGCGGGAGCGTCTACGAGCAGTACTTC
TRBV3-1	TRBJ2-5	NA	NA	CASSQELPGETQYF	TGTGCCAGCAGCCAAGAGCTCCCCGGGGAGACCCAGTACTTC
TRBV5-5	TRBJ2-7	TRBD2	NA	CASSQGTSGWDEQYF	TGTGCCAGCAGCCAAGGGACTAGCGGATGGGATGAGCAGTACTTC
TRBV27	TRBJ1-1	NA	NA	CASSLEAGRTEAFF	TGTGCCAGCAGTTTAGAAGCAGGGCGGACTGAAGCTTTCTTT